The T cell receptor beta chain described here comes from a study of beta chain features in type 1 diabetes (dated by TCRdb to between 2017 and 2018). The study in broad terms: Mean age, gender distribution, total cell number and subset yield were not different between patients and healthy donors. A total of approximately 110,000,000 sorted cells were examined across all samples, and a strong correlation was observed between cell number per subset and RNA yield. The study compared TCRB repertoires of sorted circulating CD4+ T cell subsets between recently diagnosed type 1 diabetes patients and matched healthy donors. Regulatory and stem cell-like memory subsets were isolated from only 8 patients and roughly eight healthy donors, whereas naive and central memory subsets came from all 30 or so donors. Overall results and qualifications from the work: Shorter templates might have been favored by PCR, but patient and control samples were amplified and corrected together, so both groups would have been affected equally by any skew. A moderate but significant shortening of TCRB CDR3 length was observed in type 1 diabetes patients in all four CD4+ subsets. The naive, central memory and regulatory TCRB repertoires appeared to resemble one another more closely among patients than among healthy donors. Because cDNA rather than genomic DNA was sequenced, highly expressing activated cells could have been over-represented, although no difference in activation and CD3 levels was found between groups. Fewer insertions and more nucleotide deletions at VDJ recombination sites were observed in patients with type 1 diabetes, implying thymic rearrangement abnormalities. Because small numbers of individuals were included in the HLA sub-analyses, any influence of HLA type on TCRB rearrangement was left unresolved.

As to this clone: Its antigen is still unknown. No base qualities exist here, and no much larger clone lies one base off it.

Germline trimming amounts to 3 bases on V and 7 bases on J, with 5 as the count of junction bases outside the gene matches. The CDR3 starts with the cysteine, ends with the phenylalanine, and has 15 residues. The kept DNA is CDR3 alone, 45 bases in frame from the first base. In the germline V gene (reference sequence), CDR1 corresponds to SEHNR and CDR2 to FQNEAQ. The entire amount of isolated RNA was reverse transcribed using the High Capacity cDNA Reverse Transcription Kit, so the sequenced TCRB transcripts were expressed ones. Deep immunoSEQ sequencing was applied to naive, central memory and regulatory T cell samples, giving an average of about 3.57 million total reads per sample. After sorted cells were lysed in RLT buffer, RNA was extracted with DNase-treated RNeasy Micro or Mini kits, with the choice depending on cell number. To prevent cross-contamination, each cell subset was processed individually, whereas patient and healthy donor samples were processed jointly. Using the immunoSEQ multiplex PCR, TCRB sequences were amplified from cDNA into 87-bp fragments spanning the CDR3 region. Sequencing of the amplicons was done on the Illumina HiSeq platform. The source study handled its data this way. PCR bias was corrected computationally using synthetic template baselines, and reads within Hamming distance 2 were collapsed, with unmergeable singletons discarded. Reads were aligned against IMGT to assign V, D and J genes, CDR3 length and insertions or deletions at six rearrangement sites. Clonotype counts were normalized to sorted cell number within each subset before computing true diversity and Gini coefficients with the tcR R package. The overlap coefficient, calculated on TCRB nucleotide sequences, was used to quantify repertoire sharing. As a proxy for the pre-selection repertoire, out-of-frame TCRB sequences from naive cells were analyzed. TCRdb retrieved this table from immuneACCESS and kept in-frame rearrangements only. Not all clones are present; in checked studies, unresolved V genes account for under half, and no reason is known for the remainder. V and J calls and clone size come straight from that table; D and trimming were deduced from the DNA. In this sample the table shows just over 600,000 clones, about a sixth of which occur a single time. The leading ten clones occupy about 0.087% of the sample.

A single peripheral blood draw of about 116 mL on average was collected from each donor into heparinised tubes. Naive, central memory, regulatory and stem cell-like memory CD4+ T cells were sorted on a BD FACSAria II using a panel including CD45RO, CCR7, CD25, CD127, CD95 and CD27. Every sorted population had a purity above 95%. PBMCs were isolated right away by Lymphoprep density gradient centrifugation and were stained directly, without culture. To minimize batch effects, samples were stained and sorted in pairs, one healthy donor with one patient per experiment. Material: naive CD4+ T cells from blood. Interpreted using the paper, the cell subset or site label stands for: true naive CD4+ T cells. The TCR comes from a man between 18 and 29 years old in good health. The V and J segments used are TRBV7-9 and TRBJ2-3; 12 middle bases align to TRBD2. The nucleotide sequence reads TGTGCCAGCAGCTTGACTAGCGGGGGTCGGAATACGCAGTATTTT. Translated, it gives CASSLTSGGRNTQYF.